These T cell receptor beta chains were read from a single sample in a study of control samples from healthy donors and cancer patients. The protocol was immunoSEQ multiplex PCR, while the TCRdb copy is restricted to in-frame clones and leaves out a portion. The data contain 100,000 to 150,000 clones, about 88% of them singletons. The material sequenced was blood. These receptors came from a man in his fifties in good health. CDR3s include the opening cysteine and the closing phenylalanine or tryptophan. Fields, in order: J gene, V gene, clone size, D gene, CDR3 protein, CDR3 DNA. The D gene is left open where the match is weak. Expanded clones are given a class, and other clones once, few, many or no size at all.

J gene: TRBJ1-1; V gene: TRBV9; clone size: .; D gene: .; CDR3 protein: CASSSFDRQGVTEAFF; CDR3 DNA: TGTGCCAGCAGCTCCTTCGATAGGCAGGGTGTCACTGAAGCTTTCTTT
J gene: TRBJ1-3; V gene: TRBV30; clone size: .; D gene: .; CDR3 protein: CAWSNSRQANTIYF; CDR3 DNA: TGTGCCTGGAGTAATTCGAGACAGGCAAACACCATATATTTT
J gene: TRBJ2-5; V gene: TRBV7-9; clone size: .; D gene: TRBD2; CDR3 protein: CASSLVAGEETQYF; CDR3 DNA: TGTGCCAGCAGCTTAGTCGCGGGGGAGGAGACCCAGTACTTC
J gene: TRBJ1-1; V gene: TRBV9; clone size: .; D gene: .; CDR3 protein: CASSVGQVATEAFF; CDR3 DNA: TGTGCCAGCAGCGTAGGTCAGGTAGCCACTGAAGCTTTCTTT
J gene: TRBJ1-5; V gene: TRBV29-1; clone size: once; D gene: .; CDR3 protein: CSVEPGINQPQHF; CDR3 DNA: TGCAGCGTTGAACCTGGGATCAATCAGCCCCAGCATTTT
J gene: TRBJ2-1; V gene: TRBV5-6; clone size: .; D gene: TRBD1; CDR3 protein: CASSFTRGLKNEQFF; CDR3 DNA: TGTGCCAGCAGCTTCACCAGGGGGTTAAAAAATGAGCAGTTCTTC
J gene: TRBJ2-5; V gene: TRBV7-2; clone size: .; D gene: .; CDR3 protein: CASSLAGMITETQYF; CDR3 DNA: TGTGCCAGCAGCTTAGCTGGGATGATCACGGAGACCCAGTACTTC
J gene: TRBJ1-1; V gene: TRBV4-1; clone size: .; D gene: .; CDR3 protein: CASSQGRGLTAFF; CDR3 DNA: TGCGCCAGCAGCCAAGGCCGGGGGTTGACCGCTTTCTTT
J gene: TRBJ1-1; V gene: TRBV7-5; clone size: once; D gene: .; CDR3 protein: CVRSSLVQGRTEAFF; CDR3 DNA: TGTGTCAGAAGCTCCCTGGTACAGGGGAGGACTGAAGCTTTCTTT
J gene: TRBJ1-4; V gene: TRBV11-2; clone size: .; D gene: TRBD1; CDR3 protein: CASSFRTGSTNEKLFF; CDR3 DNA: TGTGCCAGCAGCTTCCGGACAGGATCAACTAATGAAAAACTGTTTTTT
J gene: TRBJ1-2; V gene: TRBV6-5; clone size: .; D gene: .; CDR3 protein: CASSNGGGYTF; CDR3 DNA: TGTGCCAGCAGTAATGGTGGGGGCTACACCTTC
J gene: TRBJ2-5; V gene: TRBV5-1; clone size: once; D gene: .; CDR3 protein: CASSPSLDRQETQYF; CDR3 DNA: TGCGCCAGCAGCCCGAGCCTTGACAGGCAAGAGACCCAGTACTTC
J gene: TRBJ1-2; V gene: TRBV19; clone size: .; D gene: .; CDR3 protein: CASTWSAGDNYGYTF; CDR3 DNA: TGTGCCAGTACCTGGAGTGCAGGGGATAACTATGGCTACACCTTC
J gene: TRBJ2-2; V gene: TRBV5-4; clone size: .; D gene: .; CDR3 protein: CASSLPRGADGELFF; CDR3 DNA: TGTGCCAGCAGCTTGCCCCGGGGGGCTGACGGGGAGCTGTTTTTT
J gene: TRBJ2-5; V gene: TRBV15; clone size: .; D gene: TRBD1; CDR3 protein: CATSRDRTGGAETQYF; CDR3 DNA: TGTGCCACCAGCAGAGATCGCACAGGGGGTGCAGAGACCCAGTACTTC
J gene: TRBJ1-5; V gene: TRBV5-5; clone size: once; D gene: .; CDR3 protein: CASSLGDNQPQHF; CDR3 DNA: TGTGCCAGCAGCTTGGGGGACAATCAGCCCCAGCATTTT
J gene: TRBJ2-3; V gene: TRBV6-2/TRBV6-3; clone size: .; D gene: .; CDR3 protein: CASSYGGAGGTDTQYF; CDR3 DNA: TGTGCCAGCAGTTACGGGGGTGCAGGTGGCACAGATACGCAGTATTTT
J gene: TRBJ1-6; V gene: TRBV3-1/TRBV3-2; clone size: .; D gene: .; CDR3 protein: CASSLRQDSPLHF; CDR3 DNA: TGTGCCAGCAGCCTACGACAGGATTCACCCCTCCACTTT
J gene: TRBJ2-3; V gene: TRBV5-1; clone size: .; D gene: .; CDR3 protein: CASRPGGTVGTDTQYF; CDR3 DNA: TGCGCCAGCAGACCGGGTGGGACTGTAGGCACAGATACGCAGTATTTT
J gene: TRBJ1-2; V gene: TRBV27; clone size: .; D gene: .; CDR3 protein: CASSFGQGDGYTF; CDR3 DNA: TGTGCCAGCAGTTTCGGGCAGGGCGATGGCTACACCTTC
J gene: TRBJ1-6; V gene: TRBV5-6; clone size: .; D gene: TRBD1; CDR3 protein: CASRLGQSSYNSPLHF; CDR3 DNA: TGTGCCAGCAGACTGGGACAGAGCTCCTATAATTCACCCCTCCACTTT
J gene: TRBJ1-5; V gene: TRBV10-3; clone size: .; D gene: TRBD1; CDR3 protein: CATGTGGSLDQPQHF; CDR3 DNA: TGTGCCACCGGGACAGGAGGGTCCCTTGATCAGCCCCAGCATTTT
J gene: TRBJ2-1; V gene: TRBV18; clone size: once; D gene: .; CDR3 protein: CASSPSEGAGYNEQFF; CDR3 DNA: TGTGCCAGCTCACCCTCGGAGGGGGCCGGCTACAATGAGCAGTTCTTC
J gene: TRBJ1-4; V gene: TRBV5-6; clone size: .; D gene: .; CDR3 protein: CASSQKWAGANEKLFF; CDR3 DNA: TGTGCCAGCAGCCAAAAATGGGCGGGGGCTAATGAAAAACTGTTTTTT
J gene: TRBJ2-1; V gene: TRBV12-5; clone size: .; D gene: TRBD1; CDR3 protein: CASAEGQNYNEQFF; CDR3 DNA: TGTGCTAGTGCCGAGGGACAGAACTACAATGAGCAGTTCTTC
J gene: TRBJ2-1; V gene: TRBV7-9; clone size: .; D gene: TRBD1; CDR3 protein: CASSPRQGWGEQFF; CDR3 DNA: TGTGCCAGCAGCCCGAGACAGGGGTGGGGTGAGCAGTTCTTC
J gene: TRBJ1-1; V gene: TRBV28; clone size: .; D gene: .; CDR3 protein: CASSGQRGNTEAFF; CDR3 DNA: TGTGCCAGCAGCGGACAGCGGGGGAACACTGAAGCTTTCTTT
J gene: TRBJ1-1; V gene: TRBV27; clone size: .; D gene: TRBD1; CDR3 protein: CASSIKQGRGEAFF; CDR3 DNA: TGTGCCAGCAGTATCAAACAGGGGAGGGGTGAAGCTTTCTTT
J gene: TRBJ2-5; V gene: TRBV2; clone size: .; D gene: TRBD1; CDR3 protein: CASYRPGQGETQYF; CDR3 DNA: TGTGCCAGCTACCGGCCGGGACAGGGGGAGACCCAGTACTTC
J gene: TRBJ2-3; V gene: TRBV7-8; clone size: once; D gene: TRBD2; CDR3 protein: CASQSSGSTDTQYF; CDR3 DNA: TGTGCCAGCCAATCTAGCGGATCAACAGATACGCAGTATTTT
J gene: TRBJ1-3; V gene: TRBV30; clone size: .; D gene: .; CDR3 protein: CAWSVVAADTIYF; CDR3 DNA: TGTGCCTGGAGTGTAGTAGCGGCGGACACCATATATTTT
J gene: TRBJ2-7; V gene: TRBV27; clone size: .; D gene: .; CDR3 protein: CASRPGGGLGEQYF; CDR3 DNA: TGTGCCAGCAGGCCAGGGGGGGGGCTGGGGGAGCAGTACTTC
J gene: TRBJ1-5; V gene: TRBV7-8; clone size: .; D gene: .; CDR3 protein: CASSAGTVSNQPQHF; CDR3 DNA: TGTGCCAGCAGCGCAGGGACTGTGAGCAATCAGCCCCAGCATTTT
J gene: TRBJ2-3; V gene: TRBV5-6; clone size: .; D gene: .; CDR3 protein: CASSREWGIADTQYF; CDR3 DNA: TGTGCCAGCAGCCGTGAATGGGGGATCGCAGATACGCAGTATTTT
J gene: TRBJ1-4; V gene: TRBV2; clone size: .; D gene: .; CDR3 protein: CASSGVENRGEKLFF; CDR3 DNA: TGTGCCAGCAGTGGGGTTGAGAACCGAGGGGAAAAACTGTTTTTT
J gene: TRBJ2-1; V gene: TRBV6-6; clone size: .; D gene: .; CDR3 protein: CASSPPGSEQFF; CDR3 DNA: TGTGCCAGCAGTCCCCCCGGGAGTGAGCAGTTCTTC
J gene: TRBJ2-3; V gene: TRBV7-6; clone size: .; D gene: .; CDR3 protein: CASSLAAYGAPGDTQYF; CDR3 DNA: TGTGCCAGCAGCTTAGCGGCCTACGGGGCCCCGGGGGATACGCAGTATTTT
J gene: TRBJ1-2; V gene: TRBV7-9; clone size: .; D gene: .; CDR3 protein: CASGEGGRGYTF; CDR3 DNA: TGTGCCAGCGGGGAAGGGGGACGGGGCTACACCTTC
J gene: TRBJ2-5; V gene: TRBV5-8; clone size: .; D gene: .; CDR3 protein: CASSLSRETQYF; CDR3 DNA: TGTGCCAGCAGCTTATCGCGGGAGACCCAGTACTTC
J gene: TRBJ2-1; V gene: TRBV7-3; clone size: .; D gene: TRBD2; CDR3 protein: CASSLKAFSGGEQFF; CDR3 DNA: TGTGCCAGCAGCTTAAAGGCTTTCTCGGGAGGGGAGCAGTTCTTC
J gene: TRBJ2-7; V gene: TRBV6-5; clone size: .; D gene: .; CDR3 protein: CASTFRAVYEQYF; CDR3 DNA: TGTGCCAGCACCTTTAGGGCAGTCTACGAGCAGTACTTC